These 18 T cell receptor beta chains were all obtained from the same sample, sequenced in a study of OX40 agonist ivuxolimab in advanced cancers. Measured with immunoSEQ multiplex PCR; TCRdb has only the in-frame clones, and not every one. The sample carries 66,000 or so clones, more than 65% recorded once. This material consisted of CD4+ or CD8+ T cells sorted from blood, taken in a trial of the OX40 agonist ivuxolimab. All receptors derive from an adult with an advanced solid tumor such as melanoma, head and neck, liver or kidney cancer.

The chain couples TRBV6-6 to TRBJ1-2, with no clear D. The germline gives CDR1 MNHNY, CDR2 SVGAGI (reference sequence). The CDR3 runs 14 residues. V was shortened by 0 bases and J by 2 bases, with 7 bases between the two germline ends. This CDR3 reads CASSYSGGNYGYTF. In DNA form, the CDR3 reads TGTGCCAGCAGTTACTCGGGTGGGAACTATGGCTACACCTTC.

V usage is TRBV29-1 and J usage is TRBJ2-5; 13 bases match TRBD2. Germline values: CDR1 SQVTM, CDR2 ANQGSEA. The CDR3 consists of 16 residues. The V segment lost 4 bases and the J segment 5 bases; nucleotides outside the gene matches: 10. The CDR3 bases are TGCAGCGTTGTAGAAACACTAGCGGGAGGGGGGGAGACCCAGTACTTC. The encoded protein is CSVVETLAGGGETQYF.

The CDR3 DNA sequence: TGTGCCAGCAGTCTAACCACCGGGACCGATTTATTAGGCTACACCTTC. Encoded protein: CASSLTTGTDLLGYTF. The chain links TRBV4-2 to TRBJ1-2; D perhaps matches TRBD1 (5 bases). The CDR3 contains 16 residues. The V gene's germline CDR1 is LGHNA and CDR2 YNFKEQ. Between the trimmed V and J ends, which lost 6 bases and 8 bases, there was a span of 25 bases.

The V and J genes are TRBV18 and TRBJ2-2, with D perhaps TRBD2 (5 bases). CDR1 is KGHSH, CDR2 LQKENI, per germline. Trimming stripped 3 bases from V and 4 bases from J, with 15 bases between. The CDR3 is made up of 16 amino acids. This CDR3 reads CASSPRTGRGTGELFF. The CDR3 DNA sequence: TGTGCCAGCTCACCCCGAACCGGACGGGGCACCGGGGAGCTGTTTTTT.

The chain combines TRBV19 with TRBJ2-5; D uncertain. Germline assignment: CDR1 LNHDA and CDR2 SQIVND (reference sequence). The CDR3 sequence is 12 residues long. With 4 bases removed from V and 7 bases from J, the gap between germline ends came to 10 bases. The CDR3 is CASSTGSGTQYF. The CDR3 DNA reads TGTGCCAGTAGTACGGGCTCGGGGACCCAGTACTTC.

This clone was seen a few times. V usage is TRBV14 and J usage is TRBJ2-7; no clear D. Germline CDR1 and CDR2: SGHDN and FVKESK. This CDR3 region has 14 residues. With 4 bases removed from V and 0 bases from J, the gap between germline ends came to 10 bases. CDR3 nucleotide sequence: TGTGCCAGCAGCCCTCTTACCGCCTCCTACGAGCAGTACTTC. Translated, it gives CASSPLTASYEQYF.

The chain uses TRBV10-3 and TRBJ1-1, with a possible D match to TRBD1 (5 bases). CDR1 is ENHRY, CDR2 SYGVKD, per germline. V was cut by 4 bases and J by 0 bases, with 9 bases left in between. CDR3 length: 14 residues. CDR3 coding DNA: TGTGCCATCAGTGTAGACAGAATGAACACTGAAGCTTTCTTT. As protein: CAISVDRMNTEAFF.

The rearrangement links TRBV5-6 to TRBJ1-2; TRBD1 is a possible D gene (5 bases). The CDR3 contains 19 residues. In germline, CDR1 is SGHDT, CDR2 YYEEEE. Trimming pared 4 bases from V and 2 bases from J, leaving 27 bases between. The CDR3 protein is CASSHPTSTARWGNYGYTF. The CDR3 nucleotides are TGTGCCAGCAGCCATCCGACTTCTACCGCCCGCTGGGGCAACTATGGCTACACCTTC.

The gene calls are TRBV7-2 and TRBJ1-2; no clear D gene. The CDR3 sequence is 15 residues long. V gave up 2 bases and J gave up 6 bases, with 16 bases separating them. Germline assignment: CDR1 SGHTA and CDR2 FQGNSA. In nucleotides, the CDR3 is TGTGCCAGCAGCTTAAGTTGGAGTACGATAAATGGCTACACCTTC. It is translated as CASSLSWSTINGYTF.

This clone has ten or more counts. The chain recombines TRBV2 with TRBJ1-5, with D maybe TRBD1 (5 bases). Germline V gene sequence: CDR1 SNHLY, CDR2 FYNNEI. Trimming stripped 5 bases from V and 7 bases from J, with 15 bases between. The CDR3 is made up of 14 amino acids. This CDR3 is CASSNQGRYQPQHF. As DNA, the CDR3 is TGTGCCAGCAGTAACCAGGGAAGGTACCAGCCCCAGCATTTT. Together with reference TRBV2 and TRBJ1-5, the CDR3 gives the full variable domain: EPEVTQTPSHQVTQMGQEVILRCVPISNHLYFYWYRQILGQKVEFLVSFYNNEISEKSEIFDDQFSVERPDGSNFTLKIRSTKLEDSAMYFCASSNQGRYQPQHFGDGTRLSIL.

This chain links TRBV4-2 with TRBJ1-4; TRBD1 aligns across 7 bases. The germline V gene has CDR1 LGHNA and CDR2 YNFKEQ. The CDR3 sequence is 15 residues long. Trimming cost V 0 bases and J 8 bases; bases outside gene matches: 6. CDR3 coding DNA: TGTGCCAGCAGCCAAGAGAGACAGGGCGACGAAAAACTGTTTTTT. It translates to CASSQERQGDEKLFF.

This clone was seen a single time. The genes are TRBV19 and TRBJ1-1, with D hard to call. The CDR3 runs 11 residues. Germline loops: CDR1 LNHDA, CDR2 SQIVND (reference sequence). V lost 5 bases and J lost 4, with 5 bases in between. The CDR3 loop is CASSLSTEAFF. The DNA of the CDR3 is TGTGCCAGTAGTTTATCCACTGAAGCTTTCTTT.

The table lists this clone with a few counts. Written as DNA, the CDR3 is TGTGCCAGCAGCTGGGACAGGGGGGTGACAGATACGCAGTATTTT. Protein product: CASSWDRGVTDTQYF. This chain connects TRBV7-8 to TRBJ2-3; 11 bases align to TRBD1. With 4 bases clipped from V and 3 bases from J, the junction kept 3 bases outside the gene matches. The CDR3 runs 15 residues. CDR1 and CDR2 from the germline V gene are SGHVS and FQNEAQ.

For the CDR3, the DNA is TGTGCCAGCAGAGCGGGAAGGTACAATGAGCAGTTCTTC. Its protein product is CASRAGRYNEQFF. V and J are TRBV7-3 and TRBJ2-1; 7 bases align to TRBD2. This CDR3 is built from 13 residues. Germline lookup yields CDR1 SGHTA and CDR2 FQGTGA. With V trimmed by 6 bases and J by 4 bases, 3 bases remained unmatched.

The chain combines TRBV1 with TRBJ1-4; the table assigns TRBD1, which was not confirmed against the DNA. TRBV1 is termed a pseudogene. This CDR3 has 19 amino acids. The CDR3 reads CTSSLPLPRDSPTNEKLFF. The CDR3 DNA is TGCACCAGCAGCCTCCCACTCCCCAGGGATTCCCCAACTAATGAAAAACTGTTTTTT.

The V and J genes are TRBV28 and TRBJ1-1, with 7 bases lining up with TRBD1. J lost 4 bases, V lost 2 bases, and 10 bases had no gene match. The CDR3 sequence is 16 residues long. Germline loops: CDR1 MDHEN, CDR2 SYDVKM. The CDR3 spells CASSLHTGAEGTEAFF. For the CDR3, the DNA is TGTGCCAGCAGTTTACATACAGGGGCTGAAGGCACTGAAGCTTTCTTT.

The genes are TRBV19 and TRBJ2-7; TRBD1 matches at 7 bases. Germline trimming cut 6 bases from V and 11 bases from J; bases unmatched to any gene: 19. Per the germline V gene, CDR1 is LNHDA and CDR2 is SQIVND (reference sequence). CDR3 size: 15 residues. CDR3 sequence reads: CASSPSRFRDSLKYF. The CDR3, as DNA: TGTGCCAGTAGCCCCTCCCGGTTCCGGGACAGTTTGAAGTACTTC.

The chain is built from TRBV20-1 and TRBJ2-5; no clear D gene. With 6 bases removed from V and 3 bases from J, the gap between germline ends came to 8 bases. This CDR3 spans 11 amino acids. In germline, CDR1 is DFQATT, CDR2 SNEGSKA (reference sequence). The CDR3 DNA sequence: TGCAGTGCACTCAAGGAAGAGACCCAGTACTTC. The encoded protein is CSALKEETQYF.